The 19 T cell receptor beta chains given below trace back to one sample, sequenced in a study of blood T cell repertoires in COVID-19. Assay used: immunoSEQ multiplex PCR; TCRdb lists only in-frame clones, some missing. The data show about 210,000 clones, approximately 90% seen once. Source material: PBMCs or T cells enriched from blood (not recorded which). These receptors came from a man aged 30 to 39 who had recovered from COVID-19.

This clone has more than one count but fewer than ten. V usage is TRBV11-2 and J usage is TRBJ1-6, with no clear D. This CDR3 has 15 amino acids. V gave up 4 bases and J gave up 0 bases, with 7 bases separating them. Germline V gene lookup returns CDR1 SGHAT and CDR2 FQNNGV. CDR3 amino acids: CASSSGNSYNSPLHF. Written as DNA, the CDR3 is TGTGCCAGCAGCTCCGGGAACTCCTATAATTCACCCCTCCACTTT.

The chain combines TRBV28 with TRBJ1-1; no definite D call. There are 15 residues in the CDR3. The germline CDR1 and CDR2 sequences are MDHEN and SYDVKM. V lost 3 bases and J lost 2, with 13 bases in between. CDR3 loop: CASSFVPGTNTEAFF. CDR3 DNA: TGTGCCAGCAGTTTCGTCCCAGGCACTAACACTGAAGCTTTCTTT.

The rearrangement links TRBV7-2 to TRBJ1-3; 7 positions agree with TRBD1. Germline assignment: CDR1 SGHTA and CDR2 FQGNSA. The V and J ends lost 2 bases and 8 bases, in that order; junction bases with no gene match: 3. This CDR3 has 13 residues. The CDR3: CASSLTGVDTIYF. The CDR3 nucleotides read TGTGCCAGCAGCTTAACAGGGGTAGACACCATATATTTT.

The V and J genes are TRBV18 and TRBJ2-2; the D is unclear. CDR1 KGHSH and CDR2 LQKENI come from the germline V gene. Trimming cost V 4 bases and J 1 base, with 7 bases left between them. The CDR3 length is 14 residues. The CDR3 loop reads CASSLSGNTGELFF. CDR3 DNA: TGTGCCAGCTCACTCTCGGGGAACACCGGGGAGCTGTTTTTT.

The DNA for the CDR3 is TGTGCCAGCAGTTTATCGAAAGTACCGGGATCTAATCAGCCCCAGCATTTT. Translation gives CASSLSKVPGSNQPQHF. This chain uses TRBV27 with TRBJ1-5; D remains ambiguous. The CDR3 loop spans 17 amino acids. Germline V gene data show CDR1 as MNHEY and CDR2 as SMNVEV (reference sequence). The V end was cut by 0 bases, the J end by 4 bases, with 16 bases between.

The chain combines TRBV5-1 with TRBJ2-3; TRBD2 agrees at 8 bases. CDR3 length: 14 amino acids. Germline CDR1 reads SGHRS; CDR2 reads YFSETQ. V gave up 4 bases and J gave up 1 base; unmatched junction bases: 2. CDR3 sequence (DNA): TGCGCCAGCAGCCCGGGGGGGGGCACAGATACGCAGTATTTT. Translation gives CASSPGGGTDTQYF.

The V and J genes are TRBV28 and TRBJ1-3, with D maybe TRBD1 (5 bases). V was pared by 3 bases and J by 10 bases, with 13 bases between. CDR3 length: 13 amino acids. The germline gives CDR1 MDHEN, CDR2 SYDVKM. In DNA form, the CDR3 reads TGTGCCAGCAGTTTCGGCTTCAAGGGGACCATATATTTT. As protein: CASSFGFKGTIYF.

The gene calls are TRBV28 and TRBJ2-3, with TRBD2 matching over 9 bases. Germline V gene lookup returns CDR1 MDHEN and CDR2 SYDVKM. This CDR3 has 18 amino acids. The V segment lost 5 bases and the J segment 4 bases; nucleotides outside the gene matches: 16. CDR3 in amino acids: CASSRRGPSAGGSDTQYF. CDR3 DNA: TGTGCCAGCAGTAGAAGGGGCCCATCAGCGGGAGGTTCAGATACGCAGTATTTT.

The chain links TRBV28 to TRBJ1-1; maybe TRBD1 (6 bases). CDR3 length: 12 residues. Germline loops: CDR1 MDHEN, CDR2 SYDVKM. Trimming left V 6 bases short and J 8 bases short, with 13 bases between. Here the CDR3 DNA reads TGTGCCAGCAGGGATCTACAGGGAGAAGCTTTCTTT. This gives the protein CASRDLQGEAFF.

This chain joins TRBV27 and TRBJ2-6; 8 bases match TRBD1. From germline, CDR1 is MNHEY and CDR2 SMNVEV (reference sequence). V dropped 8 bases and J dropped 3; count of bases not matched to a gene: 6. The CDR3 covers 15 residues. The CDR3 bases are TGTGCCAGCCCAGTCAGGGGGCATGGGGCCAACGTCCTGACTTTC. It codes for CASPVRGHGANVLTF. Looking up the rest from reference TRBV27 and TRBJ2-6 gives the full variable domain: EAQVTQNPRYLITVTGKKLTVTCSQNMNHEYMSWYRQDPGLGLRQIYYSMNVEVTDKGDVPEGYKVSRKEKRNFPLILESPSPNQTSLYFCASPVRGHGANVLTFGAGSRLTVL.

This rearrangement joins TRBV19 to TRBJ2-5, with 11 nucleotides matching TRBD1. This CDR3 contains 15 residues. Per germline, CDR1 LNHDA and CDR2 SQIVND (reference sequence). V lost 1 base, J lost 5 bases, and 3 bases stayed unmatched. For the CDR3, the DNA is TGTGCCAGTAGTATAGGGACAGGGGGCTTGGAGACCCAGTACTTC. It is translated as CASSIGTGGLETQYF.

This chain joins TRBV6-6 and TRBJ2-1, with TRBD2 identical over 13 bases. The junction had 1 base not matched to a gene; V was cut back by 5 bases and J by 0 bases. Germline V CDR1 and CDR2: MNHNY, SVGAGI (reference sequence). The CDR3 has 16 residues. In DNA, the CDR3 is TGTGCCAGCAGTAGGACTAGCGGGGGCTCCTACAATGAGCAGTTCTTC. Its protein product is CASSRTSGGSYNEQFF.

This clone was seen only once. The chain recombines TRBV10-3 with TRBJ1-2, with TRBD1 matching 8 bases. The germline V gene encodes CDR1 ENHRY and CDR2 SYGVKD. CDR3 length: 11 amino acids. V shed 8 bases, J shed 6 bases, and the junction held 2 bases outside the gene matches. The CDR3 here is CAIGQGDGYTF. The DNA of the CDR3 is TGTGCCATCGGACAGGGCGATGGCTACACCTTC.

V gene TRBV20-1 combines with J gene TRBJ2-7, with 9 positions matching TRBD1. V shed 3 bases and J 7 bases; nucleotides not matched to a gene: 10. The CDR3 is 14 residues long. Germline lookup yields CDR1 DFQATT and CDR2 SNEGSKA (reference sequence). CDR3 in DNA: TGCAGTGCTAGTGGAGGGACAGGGATTGTGGAGCAGTACTTC. Protein sequence: CSASGGTGIVEQYF.

The chain employs TRBV7-2 and TRBJ2-3, with D possibly matching TRBD2 (6 bases). Germline CDR1 is SGHTA and CDR2 is FQGNSA. V lost 3 bases and J 2 bases, leaving 15 bases between the germline ends. The CDR3 is 16 amino acids. CDR3 sequence reads: CASSFVADGITDTQYF. In DNA, the CDR3 is TGTGCCAGCAGCTTTGTAGCGGACGGGATCACAGATACGCAGTATTTT.

The rearrangement joins TRBV7-9 to TRBJ2-7, with D perhaps TRBD1 (6 bases). Trimming removed 0 bases at V and 1 base at J, with 19 bases between. Per the germline V gene, CDR1 is SEHNR and CDR2 is FQNEAQ (reference sequence). CDR3 length equals 18 residues. CDR3 DNA: TGTGCCAGCAGCTTAGCCCGAGGGGGAGTTGGCAAATCCTACGAGCAGTACTTC. It translates to CASSLARGGVGKSYEQYF.

The chain uses TRBV6-2 or TRBV6-3 and TRBJ1-1, with 9 bases matching TRBD1. Trimming cost V 2 bases and J 1 base; bases outside gene matches: 11. The germline gives CDR1 MNHEY, CDR2 SVGEGT. CDR3 length equals 18 residues. CDR3 amino acids: CASSYELGTGISNTEAFF. Here the CDR3 DNA reads TGTGCCAGCAGTTACGAGCTCGGGACAGGGATTTCGAACACTGAAGCTTTCTTT.

The genes are TRBV7-9 and TRBJ1-2, with D possibly TRBD1 on 5 matching bases. This CDR3 spans 14 amino acids. The V gene's germline CDR1 is SEHNR and CDR2 FQNEAQ (reference sequence). The ends were cut back, 2 bases at V and 3 bases at J, with 10 bases in the middle. In DNA form, the CDR3 reads TGTGCCAGCAGCTTATCTCAGGGTGACTATGGCTACACCTTC. Translation: CASSLSQGDYGYTF.

The chain employs TRBV14 and TRBJ1-6, with D perhaps matching TRBD1 (6 bases). Between the trimmed V and J ends, which lost 4 bases and 7 bases, there was a span of 14 bases. Germline-derived CDR1 and CDR2 are SGHDN and FVKESK. The CDR3 runs to 15 residues. The CDR3 nucleotides read TGTGCCAGCAGCCTTCTGACAGGTGCAAATTCACCCCTCCACTTT. Its translation is CASSLLTGANSPLHF.